This TCR beta chain comes out of a study of T cell responses to AZD1222 COVID-19 vaccine. Sequencing was performed with immunoSEQ multiplex PCR; in TCRdb, only in-frame clones are kept and a portion is missing. The table lists about 130,000 clones, over 90% of them singletons, with around 7% in the top ten. The CDR3 sequence is 15 residues long. Germline CDR1 reads SGHNT; CDR2 reads YYREEE (reference sequence). The V end was cut by 0 bases, the J end by 5 bases, with 13 bases between. Sequencing was performed on peripheral blood, taken on day 0 of AZD1222 vaccination. V usage is TRBV5-4 and J usage is TRBJ2-3, with D perhaps given as TRBD1 or TRBD2 (5 bases each). This sequence was found in an adult in good health. Here the CDR3 DNA reads TGTGCCAGCAGCTTGGCGGGGACGGGCGGAGATACGCAGTATTTT. Translated: CASSLAGTGGDTQYF.